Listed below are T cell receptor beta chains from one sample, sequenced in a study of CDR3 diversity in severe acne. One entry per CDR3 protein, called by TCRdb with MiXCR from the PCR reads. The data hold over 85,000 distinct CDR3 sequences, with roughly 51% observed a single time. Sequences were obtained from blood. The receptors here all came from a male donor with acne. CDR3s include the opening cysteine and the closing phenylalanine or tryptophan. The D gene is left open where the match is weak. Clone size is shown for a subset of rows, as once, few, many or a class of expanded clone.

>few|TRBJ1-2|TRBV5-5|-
TGTGCCAGCAGCGGGAATCCCCAGGAGGCACATGGCTACACCTTC
CASSGNPQEAHGYTF
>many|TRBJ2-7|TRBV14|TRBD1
TGTGCCAGCAGCCTCCCGGGACAGGGGATCTACGAGCAGTACTTC
CASSLPGQGIYEQYF
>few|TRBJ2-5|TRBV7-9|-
TGTGCCAGCAGCCCCGAGGACACGGCGCAAGAGACCCAGTACTTC
CASSPEDTAQETQYF
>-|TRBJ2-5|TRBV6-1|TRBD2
TGTGCCAGCAGCCTAGCGGGAGGACCAAAGACCCAGTACTTC
CASSLAGGPKTQYF
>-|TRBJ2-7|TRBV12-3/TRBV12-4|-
TGTGCCAGCAGTTTGGGCAGGAGGGCCTCCTACGAGCGGTACTTC
CASSLGRRASYERYF
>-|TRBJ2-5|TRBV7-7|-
TGTGCTAGCAGCTTCGGGGCCGAAGAGACCCAGTACTTC
CASSFGAEETQYF
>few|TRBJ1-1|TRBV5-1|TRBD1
TGCGCCAGCAGCTGGGGGAGGTGGACAGGGTGGAACACTGAAGCTTTCTTT
CASSWGRWTGWNTEAFF
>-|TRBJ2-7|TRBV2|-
TGTGCCAGCTCCCCGGGCGGGGTGACCTACGAGCAGTACTTC
CASSPGGVTYEQYF
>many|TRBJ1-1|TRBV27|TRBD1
TGTGCCAGCAGCCCATACCCGGGACAGGGGAACACTGAAGCTTTCTTT
CASSPYPGQGNTEAFF
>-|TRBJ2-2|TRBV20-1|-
TGCAGTGCCACCACCGCCCCCCCCCCCCGCGGGGAGCTGTTTTTT
CSATTAPPPRGELFF
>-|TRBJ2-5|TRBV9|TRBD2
TGTGCCAGCAGCGAGGGACTAGCGGGAGGTGGAGAGACCCAGCACTTC
CASSEGLAGGGETQHF
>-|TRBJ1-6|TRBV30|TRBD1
TGTGCCTGGAGTGCGGGACAGGGAACCTCCTATAATTCACCCCTCCACTTT
CAWSAGQGTSYNSPLHF
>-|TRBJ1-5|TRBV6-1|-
TGTGCCAGCAGCCCTCGAGGGAACTACGGTCAGCCCCAGCATTTT
CASSPRGNYGQPQHF
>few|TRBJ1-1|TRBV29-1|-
TGCAGCGTTTACATCTCTGAAGCTTTCTTT
CSVYISEAFF
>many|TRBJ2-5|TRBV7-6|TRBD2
TGTGCCAGCAGCACCGGACTAGCGGCGACCCAGTACTTC
CASSTGLAATQYF
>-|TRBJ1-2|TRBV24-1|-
TGTGCCACCAGGGGACCGGGACACACCAACTATGGCTACACCTTC
CATRGPGHTNYGYTF
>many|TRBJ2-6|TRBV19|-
TGTGCCAGTAGTATCCAGGGGGCCAACGTCCTGACTTTC
CASSIQGANVLTF